This section outlines one T cell receptor (beta chain) sequence together with its context. Produced via immunoSEQ multiplex PCR; TCRdb's table is partial and in-frame only. In the table there are approximately 200,000 clones, around nine tenths of which are singletons. The CDR3 contains 15 residues. Germline loops: CDR1 KGHSH, CDR2 LQKENI. The ends were cut back, 2 bases at V and 2 bases at J, with 13 bases in the middle. This entry belongs to a study of cytomegalovirus exposure and HLA in healthy donors. This TCR was sampled from a woman between 18 and 29 years old in good health and CMV-seronegative. The chain links TRBV18 to TRBJ2-7; weak D call: TRBD1 (6 bases). The source material was PBMCs. CDR3 region: CASSPLVGAPYEQYF. CDR3 coding DNA: TGTGCCAGCTCACCATTGGTGGGGGCCCCCTACGAGCAGTACTTC.